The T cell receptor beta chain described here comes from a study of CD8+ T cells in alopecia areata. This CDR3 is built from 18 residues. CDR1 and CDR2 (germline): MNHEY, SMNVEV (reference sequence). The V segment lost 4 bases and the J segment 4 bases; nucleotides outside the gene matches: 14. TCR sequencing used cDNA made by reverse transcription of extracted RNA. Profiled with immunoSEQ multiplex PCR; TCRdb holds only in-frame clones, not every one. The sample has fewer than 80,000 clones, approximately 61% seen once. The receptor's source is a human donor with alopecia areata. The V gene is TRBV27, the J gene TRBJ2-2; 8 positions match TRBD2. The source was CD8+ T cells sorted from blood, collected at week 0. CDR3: CASSSLGVAGSGTGELFF. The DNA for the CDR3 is TGTGCCAGCAGTTCCCTGGGGGTAGCGGGAAGTGGCACCGGGGAGCTGTTTTTT.